The 25 T cell receptor beta chains presented below share a single source sample, sequenced in a study of T cells in Graves' hyperthyroidism and ophthalmopathy (dated by TCRdb to 2018 to 2020). Libraries were made using multiplex PCR. Sequencing used an Illumina HiSeq 2000. The TCR beta CDR3 regions were amplified from the RNA transcripts. The first round of RT-PCR for the TCR CDR3 was performed with the HTBI primer set and the Qiagen OneStep RT-PCR kit. The public reads were quality trimmed at Q25 with fastp and then assembled into clones with MiXCR by TCRdb, keeping productive beta chains. Identical CDR3 protein sequences are pooled into one entry, listed with their most common genes and DNA. The sample has hundreds of thousands of distinct CDR3 sequences on record, less than 25% of them singletons. The ten biggest clones cover roughly a third of the sample. The sample taken for sequencing was blood. The receptors come from a man younger than 45 with Graves' ophthalmopathy.

The chain recombines TRBV4-1 with TRBJ1-3, with D maybe TRBD1 (5 bases). The CDR3 spans 18 residues. Germline values: CDR1 MGHRA, CDR2 YSYEKL. Trimming pared 1 base from V and 0 bases from J, leaving 16 bases between. DNA of the CDR3: TGCGCCAGCAGCCAAGCCCGCCCGACAGTCCCCTCTGGAAACACCATATATTTT. Residues: CASSQARPTVPSGNTIYF.

This clonotype has a handful of counts. V gene TRBV29-1 combines with J gene TRBJ2-1; 9 nucleotides line up with TRBD2. CDR1 is SQVTM, CDR2 ANQGSEA, per germline. J was trimmed by 0 bases and V by 4 bases; bases with no gene match: 4. This CDR3 comprises 15 residues. The CDR3 DNA follows: TGCAGCGTTGTGAAGCGGGAGGTCTCCTACAATGAGCAGTTCTTC. Protein sequence: CSVVKREVSYNEQFF.

This clonotype was seen many times. This sequence joins TRBV20-1 and TRBJ2-1, with D unclear. There are 13 residues in the CDR3. CDR1 and CDR2 (germline): DFQATT, SNEGSKA (reference sequence). V lost 1 base and J lost 5, with 9 bases in between. The CDR3 here is CSARGPEDNEQFF. DNA for the CDR3: TGCAGTGCTAGAGGTCCAGAGGACAATGAGCAGTTCTTC.

This clonotype showed up many times. V gene TRBV11-1 combines with J gene TRBJ2-5, with 7 positions matching TRBD2. The CDR3 is 13 amino acids. Germline V lookup: CDR1 SGHAT, CDR2 FQDESV (reference sequence). V dropped 6 bases and J dropped 5; count of bases not matched to a gene: 6. CDR3 loop: CASSRDYGETQYF. Here the CDR3 DNA reads TGTGCCAGCAGTCGGGACTATGGGGAGACCCAGTACTTC.

Turning to this clonotype: Given a much more abundant clone one base away, this may be a read error. This chain links TRBV7-2 with TRBJ2-7; TRBD1 or TRBD2 may be the D gene (6 bases each). V was cut by 7 bases and J by 6 bases, with 25 bases left in between. Germline V gives CDR1 SGHTA, CDR2 FQGNSA. There are 16 residues in the CDR3. In DNA form, the CDR3 reads TGTGCCAGCACCCCAGGTGGGGGGCAGGGGTGGAGCGAGCAGTACTTC. It translates to CASTPGGGQGWSEQYF.

Only a few counts were recorded for this clonotype. The chain employs TRBV7-8 and TRBJ1-5; D gene uncertain. CDR1 and CDR2 from the germline V gene are SGHVS and FQNEAQ. The V end lost 0 bases, the J end lost 4 bases, and 10 bases lay between the germline ends. The CDR3 contains 15 residues. The chain's CDR3 is CASSLARALNQPQHF. CDR3 nucleotides: TGTGCCAGCAGCTTAGCCAGAGCGTTAAATCAGCCCCAGCATTTT.

This clonotype was seen at least ten times. V is TRBV12-3 or TRBV12-4 and J is TRBJ1-5; D is unclear. CDR3 size: 14 residues. The germline V and J ends were trimmed by 2 bases and 4 bases, with 9 bases remaining between them. CDR3 nucleotide sequence: TGTGCCAGCAGTTTAAGGGTGGGAAATCAGCCCCAGCATTTT. Translation gives CASSLRVGNQPQHF.

In this sample, this clonotype turned up many times. V usage is TRBV28 and J usage is TRBJ2-1, with D possibly TRBD2 on 5 matching bases. The CDR3 consists of 15 residues. CDR1 MDHEN and CDR2 SYDVKM come from the germline V gene. V was shortened by 5 bases and J by 4 bases, with 15 bases between the two germline ends. The CDR3 DNA is TGTGCCAGCAGTGTAGGCTCGGGCGGGTACAATGAGCAGTTCTTC. Encoded protein: CASSVGSGGYNEQFF.

A remark on this clonotype: This sequence may be a read error, since a much larger clone differs from it by one base. V is TRBV2 and J is TRBJ2-7; tentatively, D is TRBD2 (7 bases). V lost 4 bases and J lost 9, with 16 bases in between. The length of the CDR3 is 13 residues. From germline, CDR1 is SNHLY and CDR2 FYNNEI. CDR3 DNA: TGTGCCAGCAGTGCCTATGCGGGGGCCGGGCAGTACTTC. The encoded protein is CASSAYAGAGQYF.

Notes on this clonotype: A single base separates this from a much larger clone, so it may be a read error. DNA of the CDR3: TGTGCCAGCAGTTTACCCCCCACTGAAGCTCTCTTT. Translated: CASSLPPTEALF. The V call is TRBV12-3 or TRBV12-4, the J call TRBJ1-1; D uncertain. CDR3 size: 12 residues.

V is TRBV13 and J is TRBJ2-2; 10 nucleotides agree with TRBD2. This CDR3 has 18 amino acids. With V trimmed by 0 bases and J by 4 bases, 8 bases remained unmatched. Germline V CDR1 and CDR2: PRHDT, FYEKMQ (reference sequence). The CDR3 nucleotides read TGTGCCAGCAGCTTAGGTCCTAGCGGGAGCGTAACCACCGGGGAGCTGTTTTTT. Protein product: CASSLGPSGSVTTGELFF. Full variable domain (outside the CDR3, taken from reference TRBV13 and TRBJ2-2): AAGVIQSPRHLIKEKRETATLKCYPIPRHDTVYWYQQGPGQDPQFLISFYEKMQSDKGSIPDRFSAQQFSDYHSELNMSSLELGDSALYFCASSLGPSGSVTTGELFFGEGSRLTVL.

The chain employs TRBV5-1 and TRBJ2-3; D gene ambiguous. Germline CDR1 is SGHRS and CDR2 is YFSETQ. The length of the CDR3 is 13 residues. Trimming took 5 bases from V and 1 from J, leaving 8 bases between them. The CDR3, as DNA: TGCGCCAGCAGTTCAGTTGGCACAGATACGCAGTATTTT. Translation: CASSSVGTDTQYF.

This clonotype occurred a few times. This rearrangement joins TRBV9 to TRBJ2-1; TRBD2 might be the D (5 bases). Deletions cut 0 bases from V and 5 bases from J, with 12 bases between. The CDR3 contains 15 residues. Germline values: CDR1 SGDLS, CDR2 YYNGEE. This CDR3 reads CASSVELAPNNEQFF. Written as DNA, the CDR3 is TGTGCCAGCAGCGTAGAGCTAGCACCGAACAATGAGCAGTTCTTC.

This clonotype was seen only a few times. V gene TRBV7-2 combines with J gene TRBJ1-5, with 7 bases matching TRBD1. Germline V gene data show CDR1 as SGHTA and CDR2 as FQGNSA. The ends lost 5 bases at V and 3 bases at J; junction bases unmatched: 4. This CDR3 spans 14 amino acids. CDR3 DNA sequence: TGTGCCAGCAGCCGGGGACAGTTCAATCAGCCCCAGCATTTT. Its protein product is CASSRGQFNQPQHF.

The V and J genes are TRBV29-1 and TRBJ2-2; TRBD1 or TRBD2 may be the D gene (5 bases each). This CDR3 is built from 14 residues. Per germline, CDR1 SQVTM and CDR2 ANQGSEA. Deletions cut 4 bases from V and 6 bases from J, with 15 bases between. In DNA, the CDR3 is TGCAGCGTTGTGGGGGAGTCCAGGGCCGGGGAGCTGTTTTTT. It is translated as CSVVGESRAGELFF.

The J gene is TRBJ2-7, the V gene TRBV28; D might be TRBD2 (6 bases). CDR3 size: 13 residues. Between the trimmed V and J ends, which lost 6 bases and 5 bases, there was a span of 14 bases. Germline values: CDR1 MDHEN, CDR2 SYDVKM. As DNA, the CDR3 is TGTGCCAGCAGCCCCCTAGCGATCCACGAGCAGTACTTC. As protein: CASSPLAIHEQYF.

This clonotype has just a few counts. The chain combines TRBV4-1 with TRBJ2-7; D is possibly TRBD2 (6 bases). The V end lost 3 bases, the J end lost 5 bases, and 17 bases lay between the germline ends. The CDR3 is 15 residues long. Germline values: CDR1 MGHRA, CDR2 YSYEKL. CDR3 bases: TGCGCCAGCAGCCAGGAGATGGGCGGGATGGACGAGCAGTACTTC. It codes for CASSQEMGGMDEQYF.

This clonotype was detected many times. The chain joins TRBV28 to TRBJ1-2; the match to TRBD1 covers 12 bases. From germline, CDR1 is MDHEN and CDR2 SYDVKM. CDR3 length: 14 residues. J lost 4 bases, V lost 11 bases, and 8 bases had no gene match. The CDR3 region has the DNA TGTGCCGGCCGAGCGGGACAGGGGGCCTATGGCTACACCTTC. It specifies CAGRAGQGAYGYTF.

The V gene is TRBV4-1, the J gene TRBJ2-5; D is uncertain. This CDR3 region has 15 residues. With 0 bases removed from V and 7 bases from J, the gap between germline ends came to 15 bases. Germline V gives CDR1 MGHRA, CDR2 YSYEKL. The chain's CDR3 is CASSQEALPRRTQYF. DNA of the CDR3: TGCGCCAGCAGCCAAGAAGCTCTTCCCCGGCGGACCCAGTACTTC.

This clonotype was detected ten times or more. The chain recombines TRBV3-1 with TRBJ1-1; D call uncertain. V lost 1 base and J 8 bases, leaving 14 bases between the germline ends. Germline V gene sequence: CDR1 LGHDT, CDR2 YNNKEL (reference sequence). This CDR3 has 14 residues. CDR3 amino acids: CASSQVPRTAEAFF. The CDR3 region has the DNA TGTGCCAGCAGCCAAGTACCTAGGACGGCCGAAGCTTTCTTT.

There are a few counts of this clonotype. The rearrangement links TRBV24-1 to TRBJ2-2; the D gene could be TRBD1 or TRBD2 (5 bases each). This CDR3 comprises 16 residues. Germline CDR1 and CDR2: KGHDR and SFDVKD. Trimming removed 3 bases at V and 4 bases at J, with 14 bases between. The CDR3 region has the DNA TGTGCCACCAGTGATCAATTCAGGGACCTCACCGGGGAGCTGTTTTTT. The encoded protein is CATSDQFRDLTGELFF.

This rearrangement joins TRBV6-1 to TRBJ2-5; 11 bases are a match to TRBD2. The CDR3 sequence is 15 residues long. Germline V gene lookup returns CDR1 MNHNS and CDR2 SASEGT. The junction had 9 bases not matched to a gene; V was cut back by 7 bases and J by 5 bases. This chain's CDR3 is CASTIAGGPDETQYF. The CDR3 nucleotides read TGTGCCAGCACCATAGCGGGAGGGCCAGATGAGACCCAGTACTTC.

V gene TRBV6-5 combines with J gene TRBJ1-1; no clear D. Germline CDR1 is MNHEY and CDR2 is SVGAGI. This CDR3 contains 14 residues. Trimming removed 7 bases from V and 0 bases from J, with 12 bases in between. CDR3 nucleotide sequence: TGTGCCAGCAAGTTCGCGGGGTTGAACACTGAAGCTTTCTTT. It is translated as CASKFAGLNTEAFF.

The chain couples TRBV27 to TRBJ2-7; perhaps TRBD1 as D (5 bases). The CDR3 spans 14 residues. Germline V gives CDR1 MNHEY, CDR2 SMNVEV (reference sequence). Trimming pared 4 bases from V and 6 bases from J, leaving 16 bases between. The CDR3 DNA reads as TGTGCCAGCAGTTGGGGTAGGGGTGCACTCGAGCAGTACTTC. Translating gives CASSWGRGALEQYF.

The chain is built from TRBV6-2 or TRBV6-3 and TRBJ2-5; D is undetermined. There are 13 residues in the CDR3. Germline V gives CDR1 MNHEY, CDR2 SVGEGT. CDR3 residues: CASSLATGETQYF. The CDR3 DNA reads TGTGCTTCGTCGTTGGCCACTGGAGAGACCCAGTACTTC.